This paragraph reports one T cell receptor (beta chain). This CDR3 is 15 amino acids long. These data originate in a study of T-cell memory formation after mild COVID-19. At the level of the study: TCR clusters were largely donor specific.

TCRdb reanalysed the 5' RACE reads using MiXCR and keeps one entry per CDR3 protein. Among fewer than 200,000 distinct CDR3 sequences listed, over 10% were seen once. The sample was PBMCs or a T cell subset sorted from them (not recorded which). The chain combines TRBV12-3 or TRBV12-4 with TRBJ1-5, with a possible D match to TRBD1 (5 bases). The TCR sequence derives from a man between 18 and 35 years old who had mild COVID-19 (a few samples of this study predate the infection). Cell type and time point are not known. In DNA form, the CDR3 reads TGTCCTACAACCAGGGCAGCCGTAGCGGGTCAGCCCCAGCATTTT. Translating gives CPTTRAAVAGQPQHF.